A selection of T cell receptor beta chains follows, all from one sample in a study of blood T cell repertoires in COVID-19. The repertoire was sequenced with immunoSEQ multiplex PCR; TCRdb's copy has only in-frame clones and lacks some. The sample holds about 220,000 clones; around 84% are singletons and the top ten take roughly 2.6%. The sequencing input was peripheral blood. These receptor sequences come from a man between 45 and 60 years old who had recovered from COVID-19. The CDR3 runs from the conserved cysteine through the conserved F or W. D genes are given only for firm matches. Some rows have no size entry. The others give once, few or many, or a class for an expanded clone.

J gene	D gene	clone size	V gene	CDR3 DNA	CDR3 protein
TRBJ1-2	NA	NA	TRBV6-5	TGTGCCAGCACCTACGAGGGCGGGGTGGACTATGGCTACACCTTC	CASTYEGGVDYGYTF
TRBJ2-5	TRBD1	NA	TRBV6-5	TGTGCCAAAACGACAGGGGTTCAAGAGACCCAGTACTTC	CAKTTGVQETQYF
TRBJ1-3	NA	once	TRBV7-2	TGTGCCAGCAGCCCTACAGGGTCTGGAAACACCATATATTTT	CASSPTGSGNTIYF
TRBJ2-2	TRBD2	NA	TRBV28	TGTGCCAGCAGTTCAAGCGGGAGGGCCTTCACCGGGGAGCTGTTTTTT	CASSSSGRAFTGELFF
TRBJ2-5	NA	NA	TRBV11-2	TGTGCCAGCAGCTTTGTGCCGGGAGAGACCCAGTACTTC	CASSFVPGETQYF
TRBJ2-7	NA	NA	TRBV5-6	TGTGCCAGCAGCTTAAGGGGGAGGGCACCCTACGAGCAGTACTTC	CASSLRGRAPYEQYF
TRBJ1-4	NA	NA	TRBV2	TGTGCCAGCAGTGAATGGGGAGCTAGGTTGTTTTTT	CASSEWGARLFF
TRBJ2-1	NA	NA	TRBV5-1	TGCGCCAGCAGCTTGAACCTAGTCTACAATGAGCAGTTCTTC	CASSLNLVYNEQFF
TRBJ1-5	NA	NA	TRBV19	TGTGCCAGTAGTATGGTTCAGGGTCCCCAGCATTTT	CASSMVQGPQHF
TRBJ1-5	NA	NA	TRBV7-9	TGTGCCAGCAGCTTATCGGGTGATCAGCCCCAGCATTTT	CASSLSGDQPQHF
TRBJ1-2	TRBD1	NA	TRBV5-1	TGCGCCAGCAGCCGATTAACAGGGGACTATGGCTACACCTTC	CASSRLTGDYGYTF
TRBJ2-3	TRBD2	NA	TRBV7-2	TGTGCCAGCAGCTCAACTAGCGGCACAGATACGCAGTATTTT	CASSSTSGTDTQYF
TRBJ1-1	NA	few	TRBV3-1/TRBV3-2	TGTGCCAGCAGCCTAGCCGGAGTTGAAGCTTTCTTT	CASSLAGVEAFF
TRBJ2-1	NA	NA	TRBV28	TGTGCCAGCAGTTTGATCACGACGATAGACTCGTACAATGAGCAGTTCTTC	CASSLITTIDSYNEQFF
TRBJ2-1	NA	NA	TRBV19	TGTGCCAGTAGTCTTTCCCTGGCGGATGAGCAGTTCTTC	CASSLSLADEQFF
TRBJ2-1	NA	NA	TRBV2	TGTGCCAGCAGTGTAAATGAGCAGTTCTTC	CASSVNEQFF
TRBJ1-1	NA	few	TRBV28	TGTGCCAGCACTTTGAACACTGAAGCTTTCTTT	CASTLNTEAFF
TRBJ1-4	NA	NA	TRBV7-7	TGTGCCAGCAGCTCGAACGCAGGGCTCGGTGAAAAACTGTTTTTT	CASSSNAGLGEKLFF
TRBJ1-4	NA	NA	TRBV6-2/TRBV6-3	TGTGCCAGCAGTGACCCTCAGGGATTTAATGAAAAACTGTTTTTT	CASSDPQGFNEKLFF
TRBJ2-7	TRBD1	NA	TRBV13	TGTGCCAGCAGTATTCTCCCCACCCGGGACAGCTCCTACGAGCAGTACTTC	CASSILPTRDSSYEQYF
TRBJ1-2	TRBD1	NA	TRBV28	TGTGCCAGCACCTCCGGGACAGGGCGTTATGGCTACACCTTC	CASTSGTGRYGYTF
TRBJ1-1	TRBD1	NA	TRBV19	TGTGCCAGTAGTGCCGGGACAGGGTACACTGAAGCTTTCTTT	CASSAGTGYTEAFF
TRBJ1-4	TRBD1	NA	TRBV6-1	TGTGCCAGCAGTGAAGCCCCATCGGACAGGGGTAGGTTCGGTGAAAAACTGTTTTTT	CASSEAPSDRGRFGEKLFF
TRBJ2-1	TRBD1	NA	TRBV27	TGTGCCAGCAAAGTGGGGACAGGGTCCTACAATGAGCAGTTCTTC	CASKVGTGSYNEQFF
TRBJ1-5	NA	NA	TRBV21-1	TGTGCCAGCAGCAAATGGGGGGGGCAAAGAGGAAAGGACCAGCCCCAGCATTTT	CASSKWGGQRGKDQPQHF
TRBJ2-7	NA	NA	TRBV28	TGTGCCAGCAGCCTCGGCGGAGAAGGCGCCTACGAGCAGTACTTC	CASSLGGEGAYEQYF
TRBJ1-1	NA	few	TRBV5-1	TGCGCCAGCTTTAAGAACACTGAAGCTTTCTTT	CASFKNTEAFF
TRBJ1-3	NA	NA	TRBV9	TGTGCCAGCAGCGTAGGTCAGGGAAACACCATATATTTT	CASSVGQGNTIYF
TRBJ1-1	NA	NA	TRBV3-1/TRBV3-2	TGTGCCAGCAGCCAAGCCGGGGTGGGTAGCACTGAAGCTTTCTTT	CASSQAGVGSTEAFF
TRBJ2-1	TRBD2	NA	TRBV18	TGTGCCAGCTCACAGGCTAGCGGGAGCTCCTACAATGAGCAGTTCTTC	CASSQASGSSYNEQFF
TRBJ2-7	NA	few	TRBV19	TGTGCCAGTAGTATCGGTGGAGCATACGAGCAGTACTTC	CASSIGGAYEQYF
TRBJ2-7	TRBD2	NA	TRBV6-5	TGTGCCAGCAGTTACTCGCCGGGGGGACTCTACGAGCAGTACTTC	CASSYSPGGLYEQYF
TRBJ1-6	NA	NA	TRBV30	TGTGCCTGGAGAGTGGACAGTTATAATTCACCCCTCCACTTT	CAWRVDSYNSPLHF
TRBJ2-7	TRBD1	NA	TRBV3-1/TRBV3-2	TGTGCCAGCAGCCGCAGGACAGGTTACGGAGCCTACGAGCAGTACTTC	CASSRRTGYGAYEQYF
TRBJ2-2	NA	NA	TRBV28	TGTGCCAGCACCCCCCCCGCCGGGGAGCTGTTTTTT	CASTPPAGELFF
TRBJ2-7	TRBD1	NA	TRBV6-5	TGTGCCAGCAGTTACTACGGACAGGGGTGGGTGCAGTACTTC	CASSYYGQGWVQYF
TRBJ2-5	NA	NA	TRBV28	TGTGCCAGCACCCCCGGTGGGGCGCCACAAGAGACCCAGTACTTC	CASTPGGAPQETQYF
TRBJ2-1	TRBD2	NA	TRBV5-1	TGCGCCAGCAGCTGGGAAGGGACTAGCGGCTACAATGAGCAGTTCTTC	CASSWEGTSGYNEQFF
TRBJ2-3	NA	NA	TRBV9	TGTGCCAGCAGCTACACTAGCACACGCACAGATACGCAGTATTTT	CASSYTSTRTDTQYF
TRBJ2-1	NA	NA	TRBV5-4	TGTGCCAGCAGCTACGTAGGGGGTGAGCAGTTCTTC	CASSYVGGEQFF
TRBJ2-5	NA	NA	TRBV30	TGTGCCTGGAACAGGGGGACTAGCCCACAAGAGACCCAGTACTTC	CAWNRGTSPQETQYF